The text below deals with one TCR beta chain. TCRdb re-called the 5' RACE reads with MiXCR, one entry per CDR3 protein. The data show some 85,000 distinct CDR3 sequences, 4% to 5.5% seen once. The data were obtained in a study of T cells of healthy individuals. Germline values: CDR1 SGHVS, CDR2 FQNEAQ. The CDR3 has 15 residues. V lost 5 bases, J lost 6 bases, and 16 bases lay in between. The TCR was taken from a female donor in good health. The chain is built from TRBV7-8 and TRBJ2-2; D is unresolved. The CDR3 loop reads CASSREAPGAGELFF. In DNA, the CDR3 is TGTGCCAGCAGCCGAGAAGCTCCTGGGGCCGGGGAGCTGTTTTTT.